These 29 T cell receptor beta chains were sequenced from one sample in a study of T cell responses to AZD1222 COVID-19 vaccine. TCRdb keeps only in-frame clones here, not all; method: immunoSEQ multiplex PCR. The table has about 15,000 clones, approximately 90% seen once. Sequencing used peripheral blood, obtained 28 days after the second AZD1222 dose. The source is an adult who received the AZD1222 COVID-19 vaccine.

This sequence joins TRBV6-2 or TRBV6-3 and TRBJ1-6; TRBD1 matches at 7 bases. Germline V gene data show CDR1 as MNHEY and CDR2 as SVGEGT. The CDR3 is 20 residues long. J gave up 0 bases and V 2 bases, and 13 bases lay outside the gene matches. DNA for the CDR3: TGTGCCAGCAGTTACACGGCAGGGGGTTTTTGGGACTCCTATAATTCACCCCTCCACTTT. Translated: CASSYTAGGFWDSYNSPLHF.

The chain joins TRBV11-2 to TRBJ2-3, with 8 nucleotides matching TRBD1. The CDR3 totals 14 residues. CDR1 is SGHAT and CDR2 is FQNNGV in the germline V gene. The V gene end was trimmed by 5 bases and the J gene end by 6 bases; junction bases not matched to a gene: 7. CDR3: CASSLDRELDTQYF. The CDR3 DNA reads TGTGCCAGCAGCCTGGACAGGGAACTTGATACGCAGTATTTT.

This clone was counted only a few times. The chain recombines TRBV4-2 with TRBJ2-1; 11 bases match TRBD2. The junction had 5 bases not matched to a gene; V was cut back by 0 bases and J by 13 bases. Looked up from germline, CDR1 is LGHNA and CDR2 is YNFKEQ. The CDR3 loop spans 14 amino acids. The CDR3 nucleotides read TGTGCCAGCAGCCAAGAACTAGCGGGAGCCACTCAGTTCTTC. Its translation is CASSQELAGATQFF.

J is TRBJ2-5 and V is TRBV19; no reliable D call. Germline values: CDR1 LNHDA, CDR2 SQIVND (reference sequence). This CDR3 has 13 amino acids. V lost 2 bases, J lost 2 bases, and 6 bases lay in between. The CDR3 loop is CASSINPQETQYF. CDR3 coding DNA: TGTGCCAGTAGTATAAACCCGCAAGAGACCCAGTACTTC.

The chain couples TRBV28 to TRBJ1-1; TRBD1 aligns across 12 bases. This CDR3 contains 13 residues. Germline CDR1 MDHEN, CDR2 SYDVKM. Trimming removed 5 bases from V and 11 bases from J; junction bases left unmatched: 6. DNA of the CDR3: TGTGCCAGCAGTGTAGGGACAGGGGGCCTGGCTTTCTTT. Amino acids: CASSVGTGGLAFF.

V usage is TRBV9 and J usage is TRBJ2-3; 7 nucleotides agree with TRBD1. The CDR3 has 17 residues. CDR1 SGDLS and CDR2 YYNGEE come from the germline V gene. The V gene end was trimmed by 3 bases and the J gene end by 6 bases; junction bases not matched to a gene: 16. Here the CDR3 DNA reads TGTGCCAGCAGCGCCCAACGACAGGGTCTGGTCTTGGATACGCAGTATTTT. It is translated as CASSAQRQGLVLDTQYF. Full variable domain (remainder filled in from reference TRBV9 and TRBJ2-3): DSGVTQTPKHLITATGQRVTLRCSPRSGDLSVYWYQQSLDQGLQFLIQYYNGEERAKGNILERFSAQQFPDLHSELNLSSLELGDSALYFCASSAQRQGLVLDTQYFGPGTRLTVL.

The rearrangement uses TRBV7-3 and TRBJ1-2; D not resolved. The CDR3 is made up of 13 amino acids. V was shortened by 2 bases and J by 4 bases, with 8 bases between the two germline ends. Germline CDR1 reads SGHTA; CDR2 reads FQGTGA. CDR3: CASSLEPSYGYTF. The CDR3 DNA sequence: TGTGCCAGCAGCTTAGAACCGTCCTATGGCTACACCTTC.

In this sample, this clone turned up a few times. The chain links TRBV19 to TRBJ2-7; the match to TRBD1 covers 11 bases. CDR3 length: 15 amino acids. Unmatched junction bases numbered 3, after V lost 3 bases and J lost 2 bases. In germline, CDR1 is LNHDA, CDR2 SQIVND (reference sequence). The CDR3 DNA follows: TGTGCCAGTAGTATTTGGGACAGGGGGACCTACGAGCAGTACTTC. This sequence encodes CASSIWDRGTYEQYF. Drawing the rest from reference TRBV19 and TRBJ2-7, the complete variable domain is DGGITQSPKYLFRKEGQNVTLSCEQNLNHDAMYWYRQDPGQGLRLIYYSQIVNDFQKGDIAEGYSVSREKKESFPLTVTSAQKNPTAFYLCASSIWDRGTYEQYFGPGTRLTVT.

This rearrangement joins TRBV28 to TRBJ1-1; tentatively, D is TRBD1 (6 bases). Germline CDR1 reads MDHEN; CDR2 reads SYDVKM. The CDR3 consists of 15 residues. V lost 6 bases to trimming and J lost 4 bases, with 18 bases between them. For the CDR3, the DNA is TGTGCCAGCAGCCAGAGGATCAGGGGAGGCACTGAAGCTTTCTTT. Translating gives CASSQRIRGGTEAFF. Full variable domain (remainder filled in from reference TRBV28 and TRBJ1-1): DVKVTQSSRYLVKRTGEKVFLECVQDMDHENMFWYRQDPGLGLRLIYFSYDVKMKEKGDIPEGYSVSREKKERFSLILESASTNQTSMYLCASSQRIRGGTEAFFGQGTRLTVV.

This clone was seen a single time. The CDR3 protein is CASSGRSGSNSPLHF. In nucleotides, the CDR3 is TGTGCCAGCAGCGGACGCAGCGGTTCAAATTCACCCCTCCACTTT. This chain uses TRBV9 with TRBJ1-6, with no clear D. This CDR3 is 15 amino acids long. Looked up from germline, CDR1 is SGDLS and CDR2 is YYNGEE. V gave up 3 bases and J gave up 7 bases, with 14 bases separating them.

V usage is TRBV3-1 (or the pseudogene TRBV3-2) and J usage is TRBJ1-3; TRBD1 might be the D (5 bases). Looked up from germline, CDR1 is LGHDT and CDR2 is YNNKEL (reference sequence). The CDR3 is 14 residues long. With 2 bases removed from V and 3 bases from J, the gap between germline ends came to 8 bases. The CDR3 spells CASSQWGNGNTIYF. The CDR3 DNA is TGTGCCAGCAGCCAATGGGGGAATGGAAACACCATATATTTT.

The chain employs TRBV24-1 and TRBJ1-5, with 7 bases identical to TRBD1. Losses at the gene ends were 4 bases for V and 6 bases for J; bases not matched to a gene: 8. Germline CDR1 and CDR2: KGHDR and SFDVKD. The CDR3 has 15 amino acids. This CDR3 reads CATSESGQAPQPQHF. CDR3 nucleotides: TGTGCCACCAGTGAGAGTGGACAGGCGCCTCAGCCCCAGCATTTT.

The V and J genes are TRBV19 and TRBJ2-2; 11 bases map to TRBD1. CDR3 size: 17 residues. The V segment lost 5 bases and the J segment 7 bases; nucleotides outside the gene matches: 12. CDR1 and CDR2 from the germline V gene are LNHDA and SQIVND (reference sequence). The CDR3 DNA follows: TGTGCCAGTAGTTGGAACCTCGGACAGGGGGCCGTCGGGGAGCTGTTTTTT. This encodes CASSWNLGQGAVGELFF.

The CDR3: CASSHEASRFF. The CDR3 DNA reads TGTGCCAGCAGCCACGAGGCTTCGCGATTCTTC. The chain combines TRBV6-2 or TRBV6-3 with TRBJ2-1, with D unclear. The V end was cut by 6 bases, the J end by 16 bases, with 16 bases between. Germline V CDR1 and CDR2: MNHEY, SVGEGT. CDR3 size: 11 residues.

The V gene is TRBV7-9, the J gene TRBJ1-2, with a tentative D call TRBD1 (5 bases). The germline gives CDR1 SEHNR, CDR2 FQNEAQ (reference sequence). The V and J ends lost 4 bases and 4 bases respectively, with 16 bases between them. This CDR3 spans 15 amino acids. The CDR3 spells CASSSSDTSSYGYTF. The CDR3 nucleotides are TGTGCCAGCAGCTCTTCGGACACGAGCTCCTATGGCTACACCTTC.

The CDR3 DNA is TGCGCCAGCAGCCAAGAACTTAGCGGGGGGCAATCCACGTATACGCAGTATTTT. Translation gives CASSQELSGGQSTYTQYF. The chain couples TRBV4-1 to TRBJ2-3, with TRBD2 matching 10 bases. V gave up 0 bases and J gave up 7 bases; unmatched junction bases: 13. The CDR3 spans 18 residues. CDR1 MGHRA and CDR2 YSYEKL come from the germline V gene.

The CDR3 region is CATSRGRGTAYGYTF. The CDR3 DNA sequence: TGTGCCACCAGCAGGGGCCGGGGGACAGCTTATGGCTACACCTTC. The rearrangement links TRBV15 to TRBJ1-2; 7 nucleotides match TRBD1. This CDR3 spans 15 amino acids. Germline V gene sequence: CDR1 LNHNV, CDR2 YYDKDF (reference sequence). V trimming: 3 bases; J trimming: 5 bases; junction bases outside the gene matches: 9.

The chain has TRBV2 and TRBJ1-1; 7 positions match TRBD1. The length of the CDR3 is 13 residues. The germline V gene has CDR1 SNHLY and CDR2 FYNNEI. Trimming removed 8 bases from V and 10 bases from J; junction bases left unmatched: 13. CDR3 in DNA: TGTGCCAGCCTTATAGGAGGGGGCGGTGTAGCTTTCTTT. Translation gives CASLIGGGGVAFF.

This chain connects TRBV9 to TRBJ2-1, with TRBD2 matching over 10 bases. With V trimmed by 2 bases and J by 0 bases, 5 bases remained unmatched. The CDR3 has 17 amino acids. Germline lookup yields CDR1 SGDLS and CDR2 YYNGEE. The CDR3 here is CASSVLSGGTSYNEQFF. CDR3 nucleotides: TGTGCCAGCAGCGTCCTTAGCGGGGGGACCTCCTACAATGAGCAGTTCTTC.

The gene calls are TRBV10-3 and TRBJ1-5; TRBD1 matches at 7 bases. CDR3 length: 13 amino acids. The J segment lost 3 bases and the V segment lost 6 bases, leaving 2 bases of the junction unmatched. CDR1 ENHRY and CDR2 SYGVKD come from the germline V gene. This chain's CDR3 is CAIRGTDNQPQHF. The CDR3 nucleotides read TGTGCCATCAGAGGGACAGACAATCAGCCCCAGCATTTT.

This chain connects TRBV19 to TRBJ2-3, with 10 bases aligning to TRBD2. The length of the CDR3 is 15 residues. J was trimmed by 4 bases and V by 5 bases; bases with no gene match: 6. Germline V gene lookup returns CDR1 LNHDA and CDR2 SQIVND (reference sequence). This chain's CDR3 is CASSSAGGTSDTQYF. In nucleotides, the CDR3 is TGTGCCAGTAGTTCAGCGGGGGGGACATCAGATACGCAGTATTTT. Combining the CDR3 with reference TRBV19 and TRBJ2-3 gives the whole variable domain DGGITQSPKYLFRKEGQNVTLSCEQNLNHDAMYWYRQDPGQGLRLIYYSQIVNDFQKGDIAEGYSVSREKKESFPLTVTSAQKNPTAFYLCASSSAGGTSDTQYFGPGTRLTVL.

V usage is TRBV10-3 and J usage is TRBJ2-7; D perhaps matches TRBD2 (5 bases). V lost 0 bases, J lost 1 base, and 13 bases lay in between. This CDR3 spans 16 amino acids. CDR1 is ENHRY and CDR2 is SYGVKD in the germline V gene. CDR3 bases: TGTGCCATCAGTGAGTCAGAGCGGACGGGATCCTACGAGCAGTACTTC. This sequence encodes CAISESERTGSYEQYF.

This rearrangement joins TRBV6-2 or TRBV6-3 to TRBJ2-3, with D unresolved. CDR3 size: 12 residues. Germline CDR1 is MNHEY and CDR2 is SVGEGT. Trimming took 2 bases from V and 5 from J, leaving 5 bases between them. The DNA of the CDR3 is TGTGCCAGCAGTTACAGAGTAGATACGCAGTATTTT. Translation gives CASSYRVDTQYF.

The chain links TRBV28 to TRBJ2-5; TRBD2 aligns across 9 bases. The V segment lost 2 bases and the J segment 1 base; nucleotides outside the gene matches: 5. The CDR3 length is 16 residues. Germline V gene lookup returns CDR1 MDHEN and CDR2 SYDVKM. The CDR3 reads CASSLISGSPQETQYF. For the CDR3, the DNA is TGTGCCAGCAGTTTAATTAGCGGGAGTCCCCAAGAGACCCAGTACTTC.

This clone was seen just once. The rearrangement links TRBV2 to TRBJ1-3; 7 bases fit TRBD1. V trimming: 8 bases; J trimming: 4 bases; junction bases outside the gene matches: 5. This CDR3 has 13 residues. Germline CDR1 and CDR2: SNHLY and FYNNEI. CDR3 nucleotides: TGTGCCAGCGGACAGGCGGCAGGAAACACCATATATTTT. It yields the protein CASGQAAGNTIYF.

The V and J genes are TRBV7-2 and TRBJ1-2; D possibly corresponds to TRBD1 (6 bases). Germline CDR1 and CDR2: SGHTA and FQGNSA. CDR3 length equals 14 residues. Between the trimmed V and J ends, which lost 1 base and 6 bases, there was a span of 12 bases. CDR3 DNA: TGTGCCAGCAGCTTAGAAGGGGGGCGGGATGGCTACACCTTC. Protein sequence: CASSLEGGRDGYTF.

This chain links TRBV7-3 with TRBJ2-1, with D possibly being TRBD1 (5 bases). Trimming removed 5 bases at V and 6 bases at J, with 14 bases between. Per the germline V gene, CDR1 is SGHTA and CDR2 is FQGTGA. The CDR3 totals 14 residues. The CDR3 protein is CASSPQGSGNEQFF. In DNA, the CDR3 is TGTGCCAGCAGCCCCCAGGGATCCGGCAATGAGCAGTTCTTC.

V is TRBV3-1 (or the pseudogene TRBV3-2) and J is TRBJ2-5; D may be TRBD2 (6 bases). CDR1 and CDR2 from the germline V gene are LGHDT and YNNKEL (reference sequence). V gave up 4 bases and J gave up 10 bases, with 16 bases separating them. CDR3 size: 13 residues. This CDR3 is CASSPRGRRDQYF. CDR3 bases: TGTGCCAGCAGCCCGAGGGGCAGGAGGGACCAGTACTTC.

The chain recombines TRBV3-1 (or the pseudogene TRBV3-2) with TRBJ2-3; no definite D call. V shed 4 bases and J shed 6 bases, with 14 bases lying between them. Per the germline V gene, CDR1 is LGHDT and CDR2 is YNNKEL (reference sequence). The CDR3 runs 14 residues. The CDR3 DNA is TGTGCCAGCAGCCCCGGGTGGGGTGAGGATACGCAGTATTTT. It yields the protein CASSPGWGEDTQYF.